The clone carrying this T cell receptor beta chain was observed a few times. Its antigen is currently unknown. The entry originates in a study of identical twins. V lost 4 bases to trimming and J lost 2 bases, with 10 bases between them. The CDR3 has 14 amino acids. From germline, CDR1 is SEHNR and CDR2 FQNEAQ (reference sequence). Carrying unique molecular identifiers, the cDNA also gained a universal primer site through template switching. From the 5' RACE reads, TCRdb called clonotypes with MiXCR, one entry per CDR3 protein. Of over 200,000 distinct CDR3 sequences listed, 6.5% are singletons. Overall study findings and caveats: Insertions were fewer in abundant cord blood beta clonotypes, whereas memory repertoires showed none of this pattern.

The same sample was also used in a study of T cells expressing NK-cell markers. This second study notes: Each TCR beta repertoire originated in sorted T cells that were CD3+CD56+NKG2C+, CD3+CD56+NKG2C- or CD3+CD56-NKG2C+. A handful of donors likewise had their CD3+CD56-NKG2C+ fraction led by these clonotypes.

V and J are TRBV7-9 and TRBJ2-3; D uncertain. This receptor was identified in a woman aged 18-30 years in good health. Sequencing was done on a sample of CD8+ T cells sorted from blood. The CDR3 coding sequence is TGTGCCAGCAGCTATCCTCCCAACACAGATACGCAGTATTTT. The encoded protein is CASSYPPNTDTQYF.